These T cell receptor beta chains were read from a single sample in a study of Ad26.COV2.S vaccination and SARS-CoV-2 variants. Sequenced by immunoSEQ multiplex PCR; TCRdb stores in-frame clones only, minus some. Here the sample spans some 480,000 clones, around 88% being singletons. The source was peripheral blood, collected in a trial of Ad26.COV2.S vaccine versus placebo. Receptor source: a person aged 18-65 years who received the Ad26.COV2.S COVID-19 vaccine or a placebo. The CDR3 runs from the conserved cysteine through the conserved F or W. D genes are given only for firm matches. Size is stated for part of the rows, as once, few or many counts, or as a class when the clone is expanded.

clone_size: .; v_call: TRBV4-1; d_call: TRBD1; j_call: TRBJ2-1; cdr3_nt: TGCGCCAGCAGCCAAGAGGGACAGGGTGTCGGTGAGCAGTTCTTC; cdr3_aa: CASSQEGQGVGEQFF
clone_size: .; v_call: TRBV5-4; d_call: .; j_call: TRBJ1-2; cdr3_nt: TGTGCCAGCAGCTTGGGGGGAGTTAACTATGGCTACACCTTC; cdr3_aa: CASSLGGVNYGYTF
clone_size: .; v_call: TRBV19; d_call: .; j_call: TRBJ2-5; cdr3_nt: TGTGCCAGTAGTATCTGGGGGACGGGGGAGACCCAGTACTTC; cdr3_aa: CASSIWGTGETQYF
clone_size: .; v_call: TRBV6-1; d_call: TRBD1; j_call: TRBJ2-5; cdr3_nt: TGTGCCAGCAGTGAACTCCCAAACGGGGACAGGAAAGTAACAAAGTACTTC; cdr3_aa: CASSELPNGDRKVTKYF
clone_size: once; v_call: TRBV6-1; d_call: .; j_call: TRBJ1-1; cdr3_nt: TGTGCCAGCAGCCCCACAGGGATCGCTTTCTTT; cdr3_aa: CASSPTGIAFF
clone_size: .; v_call: TRBV7-9; d_call: .; j_call: TRBJ2-7; cdr3_nt: TGTGCCAGCAGCTTTACAGGTGGCGAGCAGTACTTC; cdr3_aa: CASSFTGGEQYF
clone_size: .; v_call: TRBV3-1/TRBV3-2; d_call: .; j_call: TRBJ1-3; cdr3_nt: TGTGCCAGCAGCCAAGTTTCCAGCTCTGGAAACACCATATATTTT; cdr3_aa: CASSQVSSSGNTIYF
clone_size: .; v_call: TRBV10-1; d_call: TRBD2; j_call: TRBJ2-7; cdr3_nt: TGCGCCCCGAATCCTAGCGGGAGCTCCTACGAGCAGTACTTC; cdr3_aa: CAPNPSGSSYEQYF
clone_size: .; v_call: TRBV11-2; d_call: TRBD2; j_call: TRBJ2-1; cdr3_nt: TGTGCCAGCAGCTTAGGGACTAGCGGGATTTACAATGAGCAGTTCTTC; cdr3_aa: CASSLGTSGIYNEQFF
clone_size: .; v_call: TRBV30; d_call: .; j_call: TRBJ1-1; cdr3_nt: TGTGCCTGGAGGGGGGGTTTGAAGATTTTCTTT; cdr3_aa: CAWRGGLKIFF
clone_size: .; v_call: TRBV11-2; d_call: TRBD1; j_call: TRBJ2-1; cdr3_nt: TGTGCCAGCAGCCCGGGACAGGGGGCGGTCAATGAGCAGTTCTTC; cdr3_aa: CASSPGQGAVNEQFF
clone_size: .; v_call: TRBV4-1; d_call: TRBD2; j_call: TRBJ2-7; cdr3_nt: TGCGCCAGCAGCCGGGAGAGTAGCGGGAATTACGAGCAGTACTTC; cdr3_aa: CASSRESSGNYEQYF
clone_size: .; v_call: TRBV3-1/TRBV3-2; d_call: .; j_call: TRBJ2-7; cdr3_nt: TGTGCCAGCAGCCAAGTTCTGGCGAGCTCCTACGAGCAGTACTTC; cdr3_aa: CASSQVLASSYEQYF
clone_size: .; v_call: TRBV27; d_call: .; j_call: TRBJ2-3; cdr3_nt: TGTGCCAGCCAGGCGGCTAGCACAGATACGCAGTATTTT; cdr3_aa: CASQAASTDTQYF
clone_size: .; v_call: TRBV25-1; d_call: .; j_call: TRBJ2-1; cdr3_nt: TGTGCCAGCAGTGAAGGGAGCAGGGCGTTTCACAATGAGCAGTTCTTC; cdr3_aa: CASSEGSRAFHNEQFF
clone_size: .; v_call: TRBV7-2; d_call: .; j_call: TRBJ2-1; cdr3_nt: TGTGCCAGCAGCCTCGTCGGCGGGATGAATGAGCAGTTCTTC; cdr3_aa: CASSLVGGMNEQFF
clone_size: .; v_call: TRBV28; d_call: .; j_call: TRBJ1-2; cdr3_nt: TGTGCCAGCCGACGGGGGCCTTATAACTATGGCTACACCTTC; cdr3_aa: CASRRGPYNYGYTF